The source of this T cell receptor (beta chain) is a study of OX40 agonist ivuxolimab in advanced cancers. A note on the overall study: Ivuxolimab, which targeted the costimulatory receptor OX40 (CD134), was an agonistic, fully human IgG2 monoclonal antibody. The paper describes the monotherapy dose-escalation part (N of about 47 patients) of the phase I trial of ivuxolimab. Three dose-escalation patients achieved partial responses, one with hepatocellular carcinoma and two with cutaneous melanoma. Intravenous ivuxolimab was administered to patients every 2 weeks at six dose levels: 0.01, 0.1, 0.3, 1.5, 3 and 10 mg/kg. The point of sequencing TCRbeta in the periphery was to test whether ivuxolimab changed TCR sequence diversity and drove clonal T-cell expansion. In the dose-escalation cohort, 82.7% of patients were male, and the mean age was around 60 years, with a range of roughly 23 to 85. Patients were allowed to have had prior anti-PD-1, anti-PD-L1 or anti-CTLA-4 therapy, and 40% of the dose-escalation patients had been treated with checkpoint inhibitors. Among the 52 dose-escalation patients, about 19 had hepatocellular carcinoma, around 15 melanoma, 9 renal cell carcinoma and 9 head and neck cancer. What the authors observed across the whole study: After ivuxolimab, expanded clones were on average more numerous among CD8+ T cells than among CD4+ T cells. In the 0.1-3.0 mg/kg groups, partial responders were among the patients with the lowest normalized peripheral clonal expansion, particularly in CD8+ T cells. At doses of 0.1 to 3.0 mg/kg, clonal expansion of both CD4+ and CD8+ T cells in blood was seen between baseline and week 6. Low levels of normalized T-cell clonal expansion were also seen in some patients who did not respond. Which antigens the clonally expanded peripheral T cells were specific for was not determined.

For CDR1 and CDR2, the germline V gene (reference sequence) lists SGHAT and FQDESV. The CDR3 measures 15 amino acids from cysteine to phenylalanine. Only the CDR3 DNA stays, 45 bases, in frame from base 1. V loses 5 bases of germline sequence and J loses 4 bases, and the interval between the two ends is 17 bases. Patients with autoimmune disease history or receiving systemic immunosuppression were excluded from the trial. Peripheral blood for TCR sequencing was collected from all dose cohorts at baseline, on cycle 4 day 1, and on cycle 7 day 1. Samples were obtained from an open-label, multicenter, first-in-human phase I dose-escalation trial of ivuxolimab. The trial enrolled adults with locally advanced or metastatic head and neck squamous cell, hepatocellular, melanoma or renal cell carcinoma. Before TCR sequencing, CD4+ and CD8+ T cells were separately sorted from peripheral blood. Genomic DNA was extracted from sorted cells for sequencing of the TCRbeta CDR3 region. The immunoSEQ Assay was used for sequencing of TCRbeta CDR3 regions. TCRdb limited this immuneACCESS table to in-frame rearrangements with V and J called. A share of clones is missing; checked studies link under half to unresolved V genes, and the rest is unexplained. Recorded for this sample are fewer than 85,000 clones; roughly four fifths of them occurred a single time. 4% to 6% of the sample is in the top ten clones.

In this sample, this clone turned up once. No antigen is known for it. Qualities for individual bases were not recorded, and no much larger clone is one base off. The chain is assembled from TRBV11-1 and TRBJ1-2; TRBD1 is possibly the D segment (5 matching bases). This sequence was found in an adult with an advanced solid tumor such as melanoma, head and neck, liver or kidney cancer. The sample in question was CD4+ or CD8+ T cells sorted from blood, obtained in a trial of the OX40 agonist ivuxolimab. The DNA sequence is as follows: TGTGCCAGCAGCCCAACTTCTGGGGGTAGCTATGGCTACACCTTC. Its coded protein is CASSPTSGGSYGYTF.